This T cell receptor beta chain comes out of a study of CD8 T cells in ankylosing spondylitis. Scientists made TCR beta libraries using quantitative 5'-RACE with molecular barcodes. TCRdb independently ran MiXCR on the 5' RACE reads; one entry per CDR3 protein. The sample has over 130,000 distinct CDR3 sequences, approximately 48% seen once. This clonotype was counted a few times. As yet, its antigen is unknown. Germline V lookup: CDR1 SGHRS, CDR2 YFSETQ. This CDR3 comprises 16 residues. Losses at the gene ends were 4 bases for V and 7 bases for J; bases not matched to a gene: 6. Findings of the study overall: Reports of some motif variants in reactive arthritis synovial fluid and blood predate this one. Matched ankylosing spondylitis synovial fluid reportedly showed significant enrichment of disease-linked clones. A TCR beta motif of roughly eight highly homologous variants appeared characteristic of ankylosing spondylitis blood.

The clonotype originates from a male donor with ankylosing spondylitis. Sample: synovial fluid, either unsorted or a sorted T cell fraction (not recorded which). The gene calls are TRBV5-1 and TRBJ2-2; 14 nucleotides agree with TRBD2. In DNA, the CDR3 is TGCGCCAGCAGCCTTGGACTAGCGGGAGGTCACGGGGAGCTGTTTTTT. This codes for CASSLGLAGGHGELFF.